One and the same sample provided the 27 T cell receptor beta chains below, sequenced in a study of shared T cell receptors in the human thymus. Data came from immunoSEQ multiplex PCR; TCRdb stores just in-frame clones and leaves some out. The sample has about 500,000 clones; about four fifths are singletons. The sample also formed part of further work on human thymus T cells.

Sequencing input: thymocytes. The receptors stem from a boy in the first two years of life with a congenital heart defect.

CDR3 DNA sequence: TGTGCCAGCAGCGCAAACACAGATACGCAGTATTTT. Translated, it gives CASSANTDTQYF. The rearrangement uses TRBV9 and TRBJ2-3; D is unresolved. CDR3 length: 12 residues. Between the trimmed V and J ends, which lost 3 bases and 2 bases, there was a span of 4 bases. Germline CDR1 SGDLS, CDR2 YYNGEE.

This chain connects TRBV28 to TRBJ2-7; 9 nucleotides agree with TRBD1. The germline V gene has CDR1 MDHEN and CDR2 SYDVKM. The V gene end was trimmed by 7 bases and the J gene end by 0 bases; junction bases not matched to a gene: 7. The CDR3 is 15 amino acids. The CDR3 reads CASTLRGQGSYEQYF. In DNA, the CDR3 is TGTGCCAGCACCCTACGGGGACAGGGCTCCTACGAGCAGTACTTC.

The chain combines TRBV5-1 with TRBJ1-5; D is ambiguous. V lost 0 bases and J 5 bases, leaving 9 bases between the germline ends. CDR1 SGHRS and CDR2 YFSETQ come from the germline V gene. The CDR3 extends over 14 amino acids. CDR3 sequence reads: CASSLAGFHQPQHF. The CDR3 region has the DNA TGCGCCAGCAGCTTGGCGGGGTTTCATCAGCCCCAGCATTTT.

The chain has TRBV11-3 and TRBJ2-6; D not certain. The CDR3 is made up of 15 amino acids. Germline CDR1 SGHNT, CDR2 YENEEA. Trimming cost V 7 bases and J 0 bases, with 10 bases left between them. In DNA form, the CDR3 reads TGTGCCAGCACCCTCGAGCCCTCTGGGGCCAACGTCCTGACTTTC. Its protein product is CASTLEPSGANVLTF.

This chain links TRBV19 with TRBJ1-5; D gene uncertain. The CDR3 loop spans 15 amino acids. Germline V gene data show CDR1 as LNHDA and CDR2 as SQIVND (reference sequence). V lost 3 bases to trimming and J lost 0 bases, with 9 bases between them. As DNA, the CDR3 is TGTGCCAGTAGTATGTCCCCCTATAGCAATCAGCCCCAGCATTTT. Its protein is CASSMSPYSNQPQHF. Full variable domain (missing parts from reference TRBV19 and TRBJ1-5): DGGITQSPKYLFRKEGQNVTLSCEQNLNHDAMYWYRQDPGQGLRLIYYSQIVNDFQKGDIAEGYSVSREKKESFPLTVTSAQKNPTAFYLCASSMSPYSNQPQHFGDGTRLSIL.

This clone was observed once. The chain is built from TRBV20-1 and TRBJ2-3, with D uncertain. Trimming shortened V by 3 bases and J by 9 bases, and 7 bases separated the two germline ends. CDR1 is DFQATT and CDR2 is SNEGSKA in the germline V gene (reference sequence). There are 10 residues in the CDR3. CDR3 nucleotide sequence: TGCAGTGCTAGTGGCCCGACGCAGTATTTT. Protein product: CSASGPTQYF.

CDR3 coding DNA: TGTGCCTACCCCCAAATCAGGGGGCCTAGCTATGGCTACACCTTC. This codes for CAYPQIRGPSYGYTF. V gene TRBV30 combines with J gene TRBJ1-2, with 8 nucleotides matching TRBD1. This CDR3 has 15 amino acids. Germline V gene lookup returns CDR1 GTSNPN and CDR2 SVGIG (reference sequence). V dropped 7 bases and J dropped 4; count of bases not matched to a gene: 14.

The chain employs TRBV4-3 and TRBJ2-1; 15 nucleotides agree with TRBD2. CDR1 LGHNA and CDR2 YSLEER come from the germline V gene. The CDR3 runs to 17 residues. V trimming: 3 bases; J trimming: 7 bases; junction bases outside the gene matches: 7. Here the CDR3 DNA reads TGCGCCAGCAGCCACGAACAGGGGACTAGCGGGAGGAATGAGCAGTTCTTC. It translates to CASSHEQGTSGRNEQFF.

The genes are TRBV13 and TRBJ2-7, with TRBD2 matching over 10 bases. Germline V gives CDR1 PRHDT, CDR2 FYEKMQ (reference sequence). The CDR3 has 16 residues. J was trimmed by 5 bases and V by 4 bases; bases with no gene match: 11. The CDR3, as DNA: TGTGCCAGCAGCTCCCTCCTAGCGGGAGAACCCCACGAGCAGTACTTC. Amino acid sequence: CASSSLLAGEPHEQYF.

Here the CDR3 DNA reads TGTGCCTGGGCCCCCACTCGAGGACACAACAGGAGCGGCTACACCTTC. Encoded protein: CAWAPTRGHNRSGYTF. V and J are TRBV30 and TRBJ1-2; a weak D match, TRBD1 (5 bases). The CDR3 loop spans 16 amino acids. Germline V gene data show CDR1 as GTSNPN and CDR2 as SVGIG (reference sequence). Trimming cost V 5 bases and J 8 bases, with 27 bases left between them.

The chain employs TRBV5-8 and TRBJ2-7; no clear D gene. CDR3 length equals 14 residues. Between the trimmed V and J ends, which lost 4 bases and 1 base, there was a span of 12 bases. Germline V gene sequence: CDR1 SGHTS, CDR2 YDEGEE. The CDR3 DNA reads TGTGCCAGCAGCATGCTCCAGGTTTCCTACGAGCAGTACTTC. Residues: CASSMLQVSYEQYF.

This clone was observed a few times. J is TRBJ2-7 and V is TRBV2, with 8 bases that match TRBD2. The CDR3 has 15 amino acids. Trimming at V came to 6 bases and at J to 0 bases, leaving 7 bases not matched to a gene. The germline gives CDR1 SNHLY, CDR2 FYNNEI. The CDR3 DNA reads TGTGCCAGCAGAGCGACTAGCGCCTACTCCTACGAGCAGTACTTC. Translation: CASRATSAYSYEQYF.

CDR3 nucleotide sequence: TGTGCCAGCAGCCCTTTTGGGGTGACGGGAGGTGGTAATGAGCAGTTCTTC. Amino acid sequence: CASSPFGVTGGGNEQFF. The chain carries TRBV11-1 and TRBJ2-1, with 7 bases that match TRBD2. Germline V lookup: CDR1 SGHAT, CDR2 FQDESV (reference sequence). V gave up 5 bases and J gave up 7 bases; unmatched junction bases: 17. The CDR3 runs to 17 residues. The full variable domain, its missing parts supplied by reference TRBV11-1 and TRBJ2-1, is EAEVAQSPRYKITEKSQAVAFWCDPISGHATLYWYRQILGQGPELLVQFQDESVVDDSQLPKDRFSAERLKGVDSTLKIQPAELGDSAMYLCASSPFGVTGGGNEQFFGPGTRLTVL.

With regard to this clone: An end of the junction does not agree with germline; a read error may underlie this. The V and J genes are TRBV12-5 and TRBJ1-2, with 9 bases that match TRBD1. Germline V gene sequence: CDR1 LGHNT, CDR2 FRNRAP. CDR3 length: 11 amino acids. The CDR3 DNA reads as TGTGCTACCCGGACAGGGGTAGGGTGGGGATTC. It codes for CATRTGVGWGF.

This clone was seen a single time. The chain combines TRBV6-1 with TRBJ2-7; the D is unclear. The CDR3 is 15 residues long. Germline V gene lookup returns CDR1 MNHNS and CDR2 SASEGT. V lost 7 bases and J lost 2, with 18 bases in between. The CDR3 nucleotides read TGTGCCAGCAATCCGTTGAGGTCGGCAACCTACGAGCAGTACTTC. Its protein is CASNPLRSATYEQYF.

This chain uses TRBV28 with TRBJ2-7; possible D gene TRBD1, 5 bases. The length of the CDR3 is 17 residues. Germline CDR1 MDHEN, CDR2 SYDVKM. V was pared by 2 bases and J by 6 bases, with 23 bases between. CDR3 nucleotides: TGTGCCAGCAGTTTACTCAACCCCATAGGGGAAACCCTCGAGCAGTACTTC. Its translation: CASSLLNPIGETLEQYF.

V is TRBV28 and J is TRBJ2-7; the match to TRBD1 covers 9 bases. The V and J ends lost 5 bases and 0 bases, in that order; junction bases with no gene match: 8. The CDR3 length is 16 residues. The germline CDR1 and CDR2 sequences are MDHEN and SYDVKM. The CDR3 DNA follows: TGTGCCAGCAGTCTGCGGGACAGGGCCTCCTCCTACGAGCAGTACTTC. It codes for CASSLRDRASSYEQYF.

The chain couples TRBV4-1 to TRBJ2-1, with D tentatively TRBD2 (6 bases). Trimming shortened V by 3 bases and J by 4 bases, and 16 bases separated the two germline ends. The CDR3 covers 16 residues. Germline V gene lookup returns CDR1 MGHRA and CDR2 YSYEKL. CDR3 region: CASSQDTLRGYNEQFF. CDR3 nucleotide sequence: TGCGCCAGCAGCCAGGATACGCTGCGGGGATACAATGAGCAGTTCTTC.

The V gene is TRBV14, the J gene TRBJ1-1; 9 bases fit TRBD1. Germline CDR1 reads SGHDN; CDR2 reads FVKESK. V trimming: 3 bases; J trimming: 4 bases; junction bases outside the gene matches: 3. The CDR3 is made up of 14 amino acids. The CDR3 protein is CASSQTGGTTEAFF. In DNA form, the CDR3 reads TGTGCCAGCAGCCAGACAGGGGGGACCACTGAAGCTTTCTTT.

The chain is built from TRBV6-5 and TRBJ2-7, with TRBD1 matching over 8 bases. V lost 0 bases to trimming and J lost 6 bases; unmatched junction nucleotides: 7. The CDR3 runs to 15 residues. From germline, CDR1 is MNHEY and CDR2 SVGAGI. The CDR3 protein is CASSYSRQGAFEQYF. The DNA for the CDR3 is TGTGCCAGCAGTTACTCGCGGCAGGGGGCCTTCGAGCAGTACTTC.

This clone was seen once. The J gene is TRBJ2-7, the V gene TRBV27; TRBD1 matches 10 bases. The CDR3 extends over 14 amino acids. Per germline, CDR1 MNHEY and CDR2 SMNVEV (reference sequence). V shed 8 bases, J shed 3 bases, and the junction held 7 bases outside the gene matches. The CDR3 DNA is TGTGCCAGCGCTTACCGGGACAGGGGCTACGAGCAGTACTTC. It is translated as CASAYRDRGYEQYF.

The CDR3 DNA reads TGCAGCGTCCAAACGGGGAGCGAGACCCAGTACTTC. Translated, it gives CSVQTGSETQYF. V gene TRBV29-1 combines with J gene TRBJ2-5; D is perhaps TRBD2 (5 bases). Per germline, CDR1 SQVTM and CDR2 ANQGSEA. The CDR3 has 12 residues. Trimming took off 6 bases at V and 5 bases at J, with 13 bases between the two ends.

V gene TRBV27 combines with J gene TRBJ2-3, with 8 bases lining up with TRBD2. In germline, CDR1 is MNHEY, CDR2 SMNVEV (reference sequence). J lost 4 bases, V lost 2 bases, and 5 bases had no gene match. This CDR3 has 15 amino acids. The CDR3 reads CASSLSGSKSDTQYF. The CDR3 DNA is TGTGCCAGCAGTTTAAGCGGGAGCAAGTCAGATACGCAGTATTTT.

This clone occurred once. J is TRBJ2-7 and V is TRBV11-3; TRBD2 aligns across 7 bases. Germline V gene data show CDR1 as SGHNT and CDR2 as YENEEA. The trim removed 4 bases at V and 0 bases at J, leaving 6 bases unmatched. This CDR3 contains 15 residues. The CDR3 region has the DNA TGTGCCAGCAGCTCGGGGGGAACGGACTCCTACGAGCAGTACTTC. It codes for CASSSGGTDSYEQYF.

The count of this clone is one. The gene calls are TRBV6-4 and TRBJ1-2; TRBD1 matches 7 bases. J lost 5 bases, V lost 0 bases, and 12 bases had no gene match. This CDR3 has 17 residues. CDR1 is MRHNA, CDR2 SNTAGT, per germline. In nucleotides, the CDR3 is TGTGCCAGCAGTGACTCGGTTGTGGTCACAGGGGATTATGGCTACACCTTC. This gives the protein CASSDSVVVTGDYGYTF.

The chain joins TRBV5-1 to TRBJ2-1, with 9 bases that match TRBD2. CDR3 length: 20 amino acids. CDR1 and CDR2 from the germline V gene are SGHRS and YFSETQ. Trimming at V came to 0 bases and at J to 0 bases, leaving 13 bases not matched to a gene. The CDR3 reads CASSLGDPGLAKSSYNEQFF. The DNA of the CDR3 is TGCGCCAGCAGCTTGGGGGACCCGGGACTAGCTAAAAGCTCCTACAATGAGCAGTTCTTC.

The CDR3 here is CASRLTLTSLGSYEQYF. CDR3 DNA: TGTGCCAGCAGGCTAACCTTGACTAGCCTGGGCTCCTACGAGCAGTACTTC. This chain links TRBV28 with TRBJ2-7; 7 nucleotides agree with TRBD2. Germline CDR1 and CDR2: MDHEN and SYDVKM. V was pared by 6 bases and J by 0 bases, with 14 bases of the junction left unmatched. The CDR3 sequence is 17 residues long.